This TCR beta chain derives from a study of blood T cell repertoires in COVID-19. As for the study in general: COVID-19 samples collected from the United States, Italy and Spain covered acute and convalescent phases. The cDNA or gDNA used as material had been derived from T cells, B-cell-depleted T cells, or PBMCs.

Authors' analysis steps: Reference gene primer amplification gave nucleated cell count estimates. The repertoire was sequenced with immunoSEQ multiplex PCR; TCRdb's copy has only in-frame clones and lacks some. V and J calls and clone size are those listed in that table; D and trimming were worked out from the DNA. Among about 300,000 clones listed, around 84% were seen once. The germline V gene encodes CDR1 MGHRA and CDR2 YSYEKL. With 0 bases clipped from V and 4 bases from J, the junction kept 2 bases outside the gene matches. The CDR3 has 14 amino acids. The source of this sequence is an older man with acute or convalescent COVID-19. This chain joins TRBV4-1 and TRBJ2-5; 7 bases line up with TRBD1. The material sequenced was peripheral blood. In nucleotides, the CDR3 is TGCGCCAGCAGCCAAGATAGGGGGCTAGAGACCCAGTACTTC. Residues: CASSQDRGLETQYF.